This T cell receptor beta chain was recorded in a study of T cells in Graves' hyperthyroidism and ophthalmopathy. CDR1 SNHLY and CDR2 FYNNEI come from the germline V gene. The CDR3 is 17 residues long. After removal of 3 bases from V and 2 bases from J, the junction contained 8 bases not matched to a gene. RNA transcripts yielded amplified TCR beta CDR3 regions. During a first-round RT-PCR of the TCR CDR3, the HTBI primer set was used. TCRdb re-derived calls from the multiplex PCR reads in MiXCR, one entry per CDR3 protein. The sample contains approximately 870,000 distinct CDR3 sequences, about 38% of which appear only once.

The material sequenced was blood. This sequence joins TRBV2 and TRBJ2-2; 8 nucleotides agree with TRBD2. This receptor was obtained from a man between 18 and 29 years old with Graves' hyperthyroidism. The chain's CDR3 is CASSEALSGANTGELFF. The CDR3 DNA sequence: TGTGCCAGCAGTGAGGCTCTTAGCGGGGCTAACACCGGGGAGCTGTTTTTT.